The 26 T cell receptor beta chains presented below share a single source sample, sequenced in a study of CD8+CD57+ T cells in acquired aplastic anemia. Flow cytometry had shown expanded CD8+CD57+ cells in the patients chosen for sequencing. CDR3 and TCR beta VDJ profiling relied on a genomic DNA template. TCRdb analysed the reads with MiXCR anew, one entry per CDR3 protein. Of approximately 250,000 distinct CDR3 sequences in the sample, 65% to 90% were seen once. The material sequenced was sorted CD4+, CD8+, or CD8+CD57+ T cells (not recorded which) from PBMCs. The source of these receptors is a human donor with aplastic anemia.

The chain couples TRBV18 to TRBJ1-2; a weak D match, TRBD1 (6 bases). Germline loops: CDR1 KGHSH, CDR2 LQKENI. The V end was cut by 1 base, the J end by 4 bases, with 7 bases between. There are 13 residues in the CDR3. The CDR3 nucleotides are TGTGCCAGCTCACCACGGGGGGCCTATGGCTACACCTTC. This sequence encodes CASSPRGAYGYTF.

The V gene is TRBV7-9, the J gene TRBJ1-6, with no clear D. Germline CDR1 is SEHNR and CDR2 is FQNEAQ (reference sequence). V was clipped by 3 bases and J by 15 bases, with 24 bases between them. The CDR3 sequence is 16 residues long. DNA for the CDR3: TGTGCCAGCAGCTTTCAAAGAAGCGGGGATAATGATGACCTCCACTTT. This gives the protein CASSFQRSGDNDDLHF.

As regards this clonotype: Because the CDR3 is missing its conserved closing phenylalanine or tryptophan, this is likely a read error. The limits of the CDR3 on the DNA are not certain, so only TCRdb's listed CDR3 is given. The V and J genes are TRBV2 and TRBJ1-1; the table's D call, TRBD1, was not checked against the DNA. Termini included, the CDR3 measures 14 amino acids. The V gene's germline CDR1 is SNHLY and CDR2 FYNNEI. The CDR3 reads CASGDRGTHTQSFG.

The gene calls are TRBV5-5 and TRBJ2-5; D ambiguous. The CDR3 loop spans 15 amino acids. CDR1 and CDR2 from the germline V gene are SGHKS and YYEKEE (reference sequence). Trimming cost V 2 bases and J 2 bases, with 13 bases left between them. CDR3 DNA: TGTGCCAGCAGCTTCACTGGACCAGAACAAGAGACCCAGTACTTC. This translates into CASSFTGPEQETQYF.

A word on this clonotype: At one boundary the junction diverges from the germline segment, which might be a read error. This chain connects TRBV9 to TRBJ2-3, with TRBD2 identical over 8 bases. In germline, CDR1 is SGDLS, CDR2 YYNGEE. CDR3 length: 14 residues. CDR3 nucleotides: TGTGCCAGCGGAGTAGCGGGGAACACTGATTACTTCGATTTT. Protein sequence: CASGVAGNTDYFDF.

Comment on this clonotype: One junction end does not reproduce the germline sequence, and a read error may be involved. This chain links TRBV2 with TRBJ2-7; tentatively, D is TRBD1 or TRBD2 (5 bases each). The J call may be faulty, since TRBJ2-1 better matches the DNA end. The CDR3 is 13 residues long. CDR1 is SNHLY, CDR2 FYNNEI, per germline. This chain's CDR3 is CATSDGGSHEQFF. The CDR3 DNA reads TGTGCCACCAGTGATGGGGGAAGCCACGAGCAGTTCTTC.

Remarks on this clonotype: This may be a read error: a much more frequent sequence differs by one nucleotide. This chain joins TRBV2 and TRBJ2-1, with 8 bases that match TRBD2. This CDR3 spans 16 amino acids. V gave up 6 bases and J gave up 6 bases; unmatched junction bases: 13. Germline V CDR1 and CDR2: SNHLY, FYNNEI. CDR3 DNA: TGTGCCAGCAGCTTTAAAAGCGGCGGGGGGAGCAATGAGCAGTTCTTC. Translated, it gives CASSFKSGGGSNEQFF.

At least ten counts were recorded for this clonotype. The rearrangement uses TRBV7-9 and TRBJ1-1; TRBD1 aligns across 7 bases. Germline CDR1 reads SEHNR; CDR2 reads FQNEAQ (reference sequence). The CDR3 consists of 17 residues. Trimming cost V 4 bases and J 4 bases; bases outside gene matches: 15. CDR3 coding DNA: TGTGCCAGCAGCTCACACGACAGGGCGGGAGTTCGCACTGAAGCTTTCTTT. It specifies CASSSHDRAGVRTEAFF.

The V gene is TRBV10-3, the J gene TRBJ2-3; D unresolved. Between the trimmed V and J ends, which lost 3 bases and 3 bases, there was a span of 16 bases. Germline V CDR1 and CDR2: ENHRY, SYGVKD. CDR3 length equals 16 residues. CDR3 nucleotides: TGTGCCATCAGTGATAGGCAGTCGGTACCAACAGATACGCAGTATTTT. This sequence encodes CAISDRQSVPTDTQYF.

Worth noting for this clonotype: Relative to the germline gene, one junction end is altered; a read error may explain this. The DNA of the CDR3 is TGTGCCAGCAGAGAGACAGGGGTGGACACCGGGGAGCTGTTT. Residues: CASRETGVDTGELF. V is TRBV7-6 and J is TRBJ2-3; the match to TRBD1 covers 8 bases. CDR3 length equals 14 residues. The germline V gene has CDR1 SGHVS and CDR2 FNYEAQ. The full variable domain, rest sourced from reference TRBV7-6 and TRBJ2-3, is GAGVSQSPRYKVTKRGQDVALRCDPISGHVSLYWYRQALGQGPEFLTYFNYEAQQDKSGLPNDRFSAERPEGSISTLTIQRTEQRDSAMYRCASRETGVDTGELFGPGTRLTVL.

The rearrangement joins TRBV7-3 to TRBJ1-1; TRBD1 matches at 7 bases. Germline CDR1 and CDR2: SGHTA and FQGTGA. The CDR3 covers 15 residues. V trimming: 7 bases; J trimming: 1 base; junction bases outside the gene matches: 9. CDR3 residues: CASTRQGGANTEAFF. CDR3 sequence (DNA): TGTGCCAGCACTAGGCAGGGGGGGGCGAACACTGAAGCTTTCTTT.

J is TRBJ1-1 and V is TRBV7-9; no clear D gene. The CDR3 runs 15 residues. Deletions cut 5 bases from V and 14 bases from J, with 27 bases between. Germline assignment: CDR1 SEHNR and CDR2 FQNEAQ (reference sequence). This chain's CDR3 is CASSQDRGLAGEYFF. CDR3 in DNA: TGTGCCAGCAGCCAAGATCGCGGGCTAGCGGGAGAGTACTTCTTT.

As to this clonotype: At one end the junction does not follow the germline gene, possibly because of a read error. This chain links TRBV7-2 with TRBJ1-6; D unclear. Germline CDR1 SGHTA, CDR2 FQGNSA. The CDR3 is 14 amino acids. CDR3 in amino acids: CASSLVSANEPFFF. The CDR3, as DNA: TGTGCCAGCAGCTTAGTTTCTGCTAATGAGCCGTTCTTCTTT. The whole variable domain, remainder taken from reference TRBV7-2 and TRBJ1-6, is GAGVSQSPSNKVTEKGKDVELRCDPISGHTALYWYRQSLGQGLEFLIYFQGNSAPDKSGLPSDRFSAERTGGSVSTLTIQRTQQEDSAVYLCASSLVSANEPFFFGNGTRLTVT.

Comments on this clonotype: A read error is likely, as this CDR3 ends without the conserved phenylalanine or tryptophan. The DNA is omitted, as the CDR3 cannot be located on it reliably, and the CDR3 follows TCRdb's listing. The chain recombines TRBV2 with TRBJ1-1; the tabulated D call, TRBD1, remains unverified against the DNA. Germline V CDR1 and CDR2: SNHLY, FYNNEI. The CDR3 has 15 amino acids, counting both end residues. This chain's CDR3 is CASGVGRTDTQDFGP.

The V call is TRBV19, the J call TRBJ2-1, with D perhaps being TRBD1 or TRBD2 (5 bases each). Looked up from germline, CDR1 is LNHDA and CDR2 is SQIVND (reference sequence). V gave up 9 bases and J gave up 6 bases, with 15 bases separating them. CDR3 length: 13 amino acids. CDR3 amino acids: CASSPGAFNEQFF. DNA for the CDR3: TGTGCCAGCAGTCCCGGGGCATTCAATGAGCAGTTCTTC.

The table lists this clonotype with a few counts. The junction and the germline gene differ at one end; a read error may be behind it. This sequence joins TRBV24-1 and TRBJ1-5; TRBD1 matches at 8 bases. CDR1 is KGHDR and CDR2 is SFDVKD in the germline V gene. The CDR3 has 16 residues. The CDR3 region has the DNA TGTGCCACCAGTGATTTGCAGTCAGGGGGCAAGCAGCCCCAGCATTTT. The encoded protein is CATSDLQSGGKQPQHF.

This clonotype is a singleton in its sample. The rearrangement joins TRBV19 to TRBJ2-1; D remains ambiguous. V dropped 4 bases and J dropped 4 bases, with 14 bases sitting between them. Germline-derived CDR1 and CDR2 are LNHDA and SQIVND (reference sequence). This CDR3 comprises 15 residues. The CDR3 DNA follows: TGTGCCAGTAGTAGAGGCGGAGAACCTTACAATGAGCAGTTCTTC. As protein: CASSRGGEPYNEQFF.

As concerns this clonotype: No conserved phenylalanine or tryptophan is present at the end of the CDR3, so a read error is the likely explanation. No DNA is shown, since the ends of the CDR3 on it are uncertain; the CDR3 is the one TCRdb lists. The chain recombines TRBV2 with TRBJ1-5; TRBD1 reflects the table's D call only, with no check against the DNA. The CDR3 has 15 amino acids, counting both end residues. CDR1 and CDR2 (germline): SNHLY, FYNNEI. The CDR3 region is CASSDGGMHEQFFDP.

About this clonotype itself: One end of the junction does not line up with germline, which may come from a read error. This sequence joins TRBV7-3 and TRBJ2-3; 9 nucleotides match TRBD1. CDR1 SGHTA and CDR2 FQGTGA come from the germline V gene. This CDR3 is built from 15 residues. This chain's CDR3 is CASSVRGQGTDKQYF. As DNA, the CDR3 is TGTGCCAGCAGCGTACGGGGACAGGGCACAGATAAGCAGTATTTT.

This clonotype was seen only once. As DNA, the CDR3 is TGTGCCAGCAGCTTAGCGGGAGGCTCCGATTCGGAGTATACCTTC. This translates into CASSLAGGSDSEYTF. V and J are TRBV7-9 and TRBJ1-2; no clear D gene. In germline, CDR1 is SEHNR, CDR2 FQNEAQ (reference sequence). CDR3 length: 15 residues. The V end lost 0 bases, the J end lost 14 bases, and 22 bases lay between the germline ends.

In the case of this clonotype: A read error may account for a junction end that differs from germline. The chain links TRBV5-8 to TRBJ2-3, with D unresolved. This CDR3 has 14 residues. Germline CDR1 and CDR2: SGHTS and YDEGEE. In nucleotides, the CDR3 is TGCGCCAGTCCCAGGACGGGCGGTCCCGATACGCAGTATTTT. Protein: CASPRTGGPDTQYF.

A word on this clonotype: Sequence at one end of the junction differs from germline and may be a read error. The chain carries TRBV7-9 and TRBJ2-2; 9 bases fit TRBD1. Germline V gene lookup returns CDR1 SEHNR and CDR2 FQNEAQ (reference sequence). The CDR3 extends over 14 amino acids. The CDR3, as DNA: TGTGCCGGACAGGGGACAACCGGGACCCAGTACCTGTGGTTT. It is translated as CAGQGTTGTQYLWF.

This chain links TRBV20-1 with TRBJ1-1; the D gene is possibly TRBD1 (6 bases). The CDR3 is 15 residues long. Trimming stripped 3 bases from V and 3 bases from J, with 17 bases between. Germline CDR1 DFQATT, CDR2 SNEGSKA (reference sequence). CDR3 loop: CSARRRGHKHTEAFF. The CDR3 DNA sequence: TGCAGTGCTAGGAGGCGGGGGCATAAGCACACTGAAGCTTTCTTT.

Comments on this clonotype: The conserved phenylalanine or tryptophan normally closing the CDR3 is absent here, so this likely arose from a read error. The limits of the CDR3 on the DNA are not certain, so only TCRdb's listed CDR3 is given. CDR3 loop: CATSRLVGQQTHFG. The genes are TRBV15 and TRBJ2-5. Per germline, CDR1 LNHNV and CDR2 YYDKDF (reference sequence). Including both end residues, the CDR3 is 14 amino acids long.

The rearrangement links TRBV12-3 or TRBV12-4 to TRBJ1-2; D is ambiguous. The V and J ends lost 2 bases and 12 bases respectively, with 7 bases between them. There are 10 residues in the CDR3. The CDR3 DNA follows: TGTGCCAGCAGTTTATATGGAAACACCTTC. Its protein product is CASSLYGNTF.

The CDR3 sequence is CASSLADRNSNQPQHF. CDR3 bases: TGTGCCAGCAGCTTAGCCGACAGAAATAGCAATCAGCCCCAGCATTTT. This sequence joins TRBV5-4 and TRBJ1-5; a weak D match, TRBD1 (5 bases). Trimming removed 2 bases from V and 0 bases from J, with 12 bases in between. Germline V gene sequence: CDR1 SGHNT, CDR2 YYREEE (reference sequence). This CDR3 spans 16 amino acids.